A single sample gave rise to the 15 T cell receptor beta chains below, sequenced in a study of blood T cell repertoires in COVID-19. The table came from immunoSEQ multiplex PCR; TCRdb's copy has only in-frame clones and leaves some out. The sample yields roughly 300,000 clones, more than 85% seen once. The sequencing sample was made of PBMCs or T cells enriched from blood (not recorded which). These receptors all come from a woman in her 30s who had recovered from COVID-19.

The chain carries TRBV16 and TRBJ1-1; 8 bases are a match to TRBD1. Germline V gene lookup returns CDR1 KGHSY and CDR2 FQNENV. This CDR3 has 14 amino acids. V trimming: 4 bases; J trimming: 5 bases; junction bases outside the gene matches: 6. The CDR3 DNA reads as TGTGCCAGCAGCCGTAAGACAGGGGAGACTGAAGCTTTCTTT. This sequence encodes CASSRKTGETEAFF.

This clone was seen only once. The chain uses TRBV15 and TRBJ1-2, with 7 bases lining up with TRBD1. V trimming: 7 bases; J trimming: 2 bases; junction bases outside the gene matches: 4. Germline CDR1 reads LNHNV; CDR2 reads YYDKDF (reference sequence). CDR3 length: 13 residues. CDR3 residues: CATNNRGNYGYTF. The CDR3 DNA reads TGTGCCACCAACAACAGGGGAAACTATGGCTACACCTTC.

This chain joins TRBV13 and TRBJ2-2; 10 bases are shared with TRBD2. The CDR3 sequence is 20 residues long. The V and J ends lost 3 bases and 3 bases, in that order; junction bases with no gene match: 16. Germline V gene lookup returns CDR1 PRHDT and CDR2 FYEKMQ (reference sequence). The CDR3 DNA reads as TGTGCCAGCAGCTTGTGGCTAGCGGGAGAGGGAGCTGGAGACACCGGGGAGCTGTTTTTT. It translates to CASSLWLAGEGAGDTGELFF.

This rearrangement joins TRBV7-9 to TRBJ2-5; possible D gene TRBD2, 5 bases. Germline V gives CDR1 SEHNR, CDR2 FQNEAQ (reference sequence). The CDR3 sequence is 13 residues long. V was clipped by 6 bases and J by 4 bases, with 12 bases between them. The CDR3 sequence is CASRGEGAETQYF. In DNA, the CDR3 is TGTGCCAGCAGGGGAGAAGGAGCAGAGACCCAGTACTTC.

The gene calls are TRBV5-1 and TRBJ1-2; 7 bases align to TRBD1. In germline, CDR1 is SGHRS, CDR2 YFSETQ. The length of the CDR3 is 14 residues. The trim removed 1 base at V and 8 bases at J, leaving 8 bases unmatched. Written as DNA, the CDR3 is TGCGCCAGCAGCTTGATGACAGGGTCGGAGGGCTACACCTTC. It translates to CASSLMTGSEGYTF. The full variable domain, rest sourced from reference TRBV5-1 and TRBJ1-2, is KAGVTQTPRYLIKTRGQQVTLSCSPISGHRSVSWYQQTPGQGLQFLFEYFSETQRNKGNFPGRFSGRQFSNSRSEMNVSTLELGDSALYLCASSLMTGSEGYTFGSGTRLTVV.

The chain carries TRBV28 and TRBJ2-2, with 9 nucleotides matching TRBD2. V was pared by 3 bases and J by 4 bases, with 12 bases of the junction left unmatched. The CDR3 length is 18 residues. The germline gives CDR1 MDHEN, CDR2 SYDVKM. The CDR3 coding sequence is TGTGCCAGCAGTTTTCGTCCCTGGCGGGGGGGCACCACCGGGGAGCTGTTTTTT. Its translation: CASSFRPWRGGTTGELFF.

The gene calls are TRBV18 and TRBJ2-7, with a tentative D call TRBD1 (5 bases). Germline CDR1 reads KGHSH; CDR2 reads LQKENI. The CDR3 is made up of 13 amino acids. V lost 0 bases, J lost 7 bases, and 10 bases lay in between. The DNA of the CDR3 is TGTGCCAGCTCACCACCAGGGGATAGGGAGCAGTACTTC. Amino acid sequence: CASSPPGDREQYF.

This clone has only one observation. The V and J genes are TRBV11-2 and TRBJ2-6, with D possibly matching TRBD2 (6 bases). The V and J ends lost 10 bases and 0 bases respectively, with 7 bases between them. From germline, CDR1 is SGHAT and CDR2 FQNNGV. This CDR3 has 13 amino acids. The DNA for the CDR3 is TGTGCCAACGGGGGCTCTGGGGCCAACGTCCTGACTTTC. Translated: CANGGSGANVLTF.

This chain links TRBV18 with TRBJ2-1, with a tentative D call TRBD1 (6 bases). V lost 6 bases and J lost 9, with 12 bases in between. The CDR3 sequence is 12 residues long. CDR1 and CDR2 from the germline V gene are KGHSH and LQKENI. The CDR3 spells CASSITGIEQFF. CDR3 DNA sequence: TGTGCCAGCTCGATTACAGGGATTGAGCAGTTCTTC. The whole variable domain, remainder taken from reference TRBV18 and TRBJ2-1, is NAGVMQNPRHLVRRRGQEARLRCSPMKGHSHVYWYRQLPEEGLKFMVYLQKENIIDESGMPKERFSAEFPKEGPSILRIQQVVRGDSAAYFCASSITGIEQFFGPGTRLTVL.

The chain combines TRBV4-1 with TRBJ1-3; D gene ambiguous. The CDR3 sequence is 15 residues long. CDR1 and CDR2 (germline): MGHRA, YSYEKL. Trimming left V 2 bases short and J 0 bases short, with 8 bases between. The CDR3 coding sequence is TGCGCCAGCAGCCAATACCTGAGCTCTGGAAACACCATATATTTT. Translating gives CASSQYLSSGNTIYF.

This chain connects TRBV6-2 or TRBV6-3 to TRBJ1-1; D is undetermined. Trimming removed 4 bases from V and 4 bases from J, with 10 bases in between. This CDR3 region has 13 residues. Germline assignment: CDR1 MNHEY and CDR2 SVGEGT. CDR3 nucleotide sequence: TGTGCCAGCAGTTTCGGGGAGGGCACTGAAGCTTTCTTT. Amino acids: CASSFGEGTEAFF.

Written as DNA, the CDR3 is TGTGCCAGCAGTTACTCGAAAGGACTCCCCTACGAGCAGTACTTC. Its protein is CASSYSKGLPYEQYF. This chain uses TRBV6-5 with TRBJ2-7, with TRBD2 as a possible D gene (5 bases). Trimming cost V 0 bases and J 2 bases, with 11 bases left between them. The CDR3 runs to 15 residues. Germline CDR1 is MNHEY and CDR2 is SVGAGI.

The chain couples TRBV9 to TRBJ2-2, with TRBD1 matching over 7 bases. Germline assignment: CDR1 SGDLS and CDR2 YYNGEE. The CDR3 runs 16 residues. V shed 4 bases, J shed 6 bases, and the junction held 12 bases outside the gene matches. Here the CDR3 DNA reads TGTGCCAGCAGCATACAAGACAGGGTTTTCGCCGGGGAGCTGTTTTTT. Translating it yields CASSIQDRVFAGELFF.

The chain links TRBV4-3 to TRBJ2-2; 7 bases fit TRBD2. Per germline, CDR1 LGHNA and CDR2 YSLEER. V shed 1 base, J shed 5 bases, and the junction held 7 bases outside the gene matches. The length of the CDR3 is 16 residues. CDR3 protein: CASSQGPGGVTGELFF. CDR3 sequence (DNA): TGCGCCAGCAGCCAAGGCCCGGGAGGTGTTACCGGGGAGCTGTTTTTT.

The gene calls are TRBV6-5 and TRBJ1-2; 10 bases agree with TRBD1. The CDR3 has 14 residues. Germline trimming cut 7 bases from V and 4 bases from J; bases unmatched to any gene: 6. The germline V gene encodes CDR1 MNHEY and CDR2 SVGAGI. CDR3 DNA sequence: TGTGCCAGCACCCAGGGACAGGGGAGCTATGGCTACACCTTC. Translating it yields CASTQGQGSYGYTF.